This T cell receptor (beta chain) was sequenced in a study of blood T cell repertoires in COVID-19. Study information: Sites in the United States, Italy and Spain provided acute and convalescent COVID-19 samples. PBMCs, B-cell-depleted T cells, or T cells were the source of the cDNA or gDNA that made up the material.

In the source study's methods: Quantification of nucleated cells was approximated via reference gene primer amplification. TCRdb's table, derived via immunoSEQ multiplex PCR, lists solely in-frame clones and lacks some. V, J and clone size reflect that table, while D and trimming were determined from the DNA. Of about 250,000 clones listed, around 88% are singletons. This CDR3 has 15 residues. Germline CDR1 and CDR2: MNHEY and SMNVEV (reference sequence). V lost 5 bases and J lost 7, with 20 bases in between. The TCR was taken from an older man with acute or convalescent COVID-19. This chain uses TRBV27 with TRBJ2-5, with D tentatively TRBD1 (6 bases). Sequenced sample: peripheral blood. CDR3 DNA: TGTGCCAGCAGTCCGGGGACAAATGCCGAGGGGACCCAGTACTTC. Translating it yields CASSPGTNAEGTQYF.